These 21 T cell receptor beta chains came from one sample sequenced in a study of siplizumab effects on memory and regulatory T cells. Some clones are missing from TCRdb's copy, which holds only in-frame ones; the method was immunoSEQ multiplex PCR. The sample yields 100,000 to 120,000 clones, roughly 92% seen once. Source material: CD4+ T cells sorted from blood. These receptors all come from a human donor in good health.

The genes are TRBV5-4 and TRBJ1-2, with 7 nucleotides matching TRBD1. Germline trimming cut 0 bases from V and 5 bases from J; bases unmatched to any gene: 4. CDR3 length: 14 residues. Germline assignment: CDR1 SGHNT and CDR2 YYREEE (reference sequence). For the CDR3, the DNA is TGTGCCAGCAGCTTGGATCCGACAGGGTATGGCTACACCTTC. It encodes CASSLDPTGYGYTF.

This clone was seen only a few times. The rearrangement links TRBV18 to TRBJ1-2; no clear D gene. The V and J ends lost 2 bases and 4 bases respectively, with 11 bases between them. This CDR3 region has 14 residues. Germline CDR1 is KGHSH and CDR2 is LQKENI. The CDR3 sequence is CASSPGTLSYGYTF. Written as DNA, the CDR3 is TGTGCCAGCTCACCAGGCACCCTTTCCTATGGCTACACCTTC.

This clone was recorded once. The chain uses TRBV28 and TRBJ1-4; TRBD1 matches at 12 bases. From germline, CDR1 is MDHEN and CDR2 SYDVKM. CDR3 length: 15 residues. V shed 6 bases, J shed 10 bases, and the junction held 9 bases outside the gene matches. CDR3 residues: CASRGQGATLGKLFF. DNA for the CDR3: TGTGCCAGCAGGGGACAGGGGGCAACCTTAGGAAAACTGTTTTTT.

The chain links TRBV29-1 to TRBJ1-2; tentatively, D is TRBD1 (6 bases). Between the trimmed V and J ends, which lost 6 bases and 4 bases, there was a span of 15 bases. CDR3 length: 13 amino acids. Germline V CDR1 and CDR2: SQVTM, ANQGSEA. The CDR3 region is CSVAAGASYGYTF. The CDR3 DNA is TGCAGCGTCGCCGCGGGGGCGAGCTATGGCTACACCTTC. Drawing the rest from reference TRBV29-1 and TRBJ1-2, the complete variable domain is SAVISQKPSRDICQRGTSLTIQCQVDSQVTMMFWYRQQPGQSLTLIATANQGSEATYESGFVIDKFPISRPNLTFSTLTVSNMSPEDSSIYLCSVAAGASYGYTFGSGTRLTVV.

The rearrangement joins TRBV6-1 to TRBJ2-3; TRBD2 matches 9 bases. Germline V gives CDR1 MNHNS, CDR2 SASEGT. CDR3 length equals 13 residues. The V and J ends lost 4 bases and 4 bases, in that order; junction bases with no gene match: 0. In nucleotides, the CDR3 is TGTGCCAGCAGTGGACTAGCGGCAGATACGCAGTATTTT. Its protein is CASSGLAADTQYF.

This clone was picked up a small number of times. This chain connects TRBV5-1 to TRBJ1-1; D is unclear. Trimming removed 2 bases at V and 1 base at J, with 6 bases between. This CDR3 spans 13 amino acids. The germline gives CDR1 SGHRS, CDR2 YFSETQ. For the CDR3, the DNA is TGCGCCAGCAGCTTAGGCAGGAACACTGAAGCTTTCTTT. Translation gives CASSLGRNTEAFF.

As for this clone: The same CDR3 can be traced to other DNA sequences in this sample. CDR3 bases: TGTGCCAGCAGCCCCAGGACAGGGGGTGAGACCCAGTACTTC. Translated, it gives CASSPRTGGETQYF. V and J are TRBV13 and TRBJ2-5; 10 bases match TRBD1. The CDR3 has 14 residues. Germline V gene data show CDR1 as PRHDT and CDR2 as FYEKMQ (reference sequence). V lost 5 bases, J lost 5 bases, and 5 bases stayed unmatched.

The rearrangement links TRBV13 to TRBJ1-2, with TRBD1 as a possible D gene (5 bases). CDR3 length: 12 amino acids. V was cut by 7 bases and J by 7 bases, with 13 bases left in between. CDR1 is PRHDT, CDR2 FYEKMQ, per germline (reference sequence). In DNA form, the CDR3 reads TGTGCCAGCACGAGGGACGAGGCTGGCTACACCTTC. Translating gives CASTRDEAGYTF.

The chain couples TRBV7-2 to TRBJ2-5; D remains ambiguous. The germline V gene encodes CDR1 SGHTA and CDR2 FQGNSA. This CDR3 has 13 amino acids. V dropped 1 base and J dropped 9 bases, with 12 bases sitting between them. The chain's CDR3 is CASSLEPVQPQYF. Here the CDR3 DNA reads TGTGCCAGCAGCTTAGAACCTGTGCAGCCCCAGTACTTC.

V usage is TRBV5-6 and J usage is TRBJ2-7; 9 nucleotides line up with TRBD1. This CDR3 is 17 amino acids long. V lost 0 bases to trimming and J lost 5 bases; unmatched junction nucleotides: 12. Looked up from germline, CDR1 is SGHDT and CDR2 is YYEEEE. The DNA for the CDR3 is TGTGCCAGCAGCTTGGGCCTCCTCGGGACAGGGTTCGACGAGCAGTACTTC. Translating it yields CASSLGLLGTGFDEQYF.

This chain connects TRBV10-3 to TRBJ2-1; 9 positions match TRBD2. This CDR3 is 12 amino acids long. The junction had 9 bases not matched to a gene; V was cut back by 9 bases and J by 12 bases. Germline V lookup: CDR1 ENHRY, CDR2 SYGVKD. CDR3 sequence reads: CAISPGLATQFF. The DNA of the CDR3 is TGTGCCATTTCCCCAGGACTAGCGACGCAGTTCTTC.

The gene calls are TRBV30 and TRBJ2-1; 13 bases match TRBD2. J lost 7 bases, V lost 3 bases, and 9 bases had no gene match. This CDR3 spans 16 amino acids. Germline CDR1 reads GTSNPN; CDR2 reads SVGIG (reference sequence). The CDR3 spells CAWSQGLAGVGNEQFF. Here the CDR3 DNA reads TGTGCCTGGAGCCAAGGACTAGCGGGAGTGGGGAATGAGCAGTTCTTC.

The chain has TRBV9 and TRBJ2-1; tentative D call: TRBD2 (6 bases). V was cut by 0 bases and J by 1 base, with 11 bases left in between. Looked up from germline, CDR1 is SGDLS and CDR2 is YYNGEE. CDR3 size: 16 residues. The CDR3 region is CASSVVGGRSYNEQFF. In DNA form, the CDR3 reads TGTGCCAGCAGCGTAGTTGGAGGGAGGTCCTACAATGAGCAGTTCTTC.

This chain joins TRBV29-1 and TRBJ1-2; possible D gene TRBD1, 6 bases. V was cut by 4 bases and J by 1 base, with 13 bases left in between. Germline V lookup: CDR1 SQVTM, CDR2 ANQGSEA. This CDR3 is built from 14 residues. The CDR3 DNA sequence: TGCAGCGTTGTCCGGGACACGGGTAACTATGGCTACACCTTC. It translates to CSVVRDTGNYGYTF.

The CDR3 region is CASSQQVDYGYTF. CDR3 in DNA: TGTGCCAGCAGCCAACAGGTCGACTATGGCTACACCTTC. The chain carries TRBV7-9 and TRBJ1-2, with D possibly TRBD1 on 5 matching bases. The CDR3 totals 13 residues. Germline V CDR1 and CDR2: SEHNR, FQNEAQ (reference sequence). Between the trimmed V and J ends, which lost 5 bases and 3 bases, there was a span of 10 bases.

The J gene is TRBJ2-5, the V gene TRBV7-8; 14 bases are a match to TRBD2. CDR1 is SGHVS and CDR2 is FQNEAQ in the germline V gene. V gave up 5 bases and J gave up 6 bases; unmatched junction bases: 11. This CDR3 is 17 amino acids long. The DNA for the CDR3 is TGTGCCAGCAGCACCAGACTAGCGGGGGGGCCCTCAAAGACCCAGTACTTC. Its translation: CASSTRLAGGPSKTQYF.

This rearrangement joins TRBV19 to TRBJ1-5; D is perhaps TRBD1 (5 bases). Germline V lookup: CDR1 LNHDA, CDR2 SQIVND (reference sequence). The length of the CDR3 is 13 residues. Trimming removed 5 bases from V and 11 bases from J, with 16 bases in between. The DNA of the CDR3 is TGTGCCAGTAGTCTACGTGGGGGGACGGCCCAGCATTTT. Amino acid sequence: CASSLRGGTAQHF.

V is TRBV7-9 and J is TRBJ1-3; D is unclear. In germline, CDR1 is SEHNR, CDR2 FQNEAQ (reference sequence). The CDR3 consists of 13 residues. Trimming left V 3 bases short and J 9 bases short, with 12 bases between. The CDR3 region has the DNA TGTGCCAGCAGCTTTGAGTGGACGGCCACCATATATTTT. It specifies CASSFEWTATIYF.

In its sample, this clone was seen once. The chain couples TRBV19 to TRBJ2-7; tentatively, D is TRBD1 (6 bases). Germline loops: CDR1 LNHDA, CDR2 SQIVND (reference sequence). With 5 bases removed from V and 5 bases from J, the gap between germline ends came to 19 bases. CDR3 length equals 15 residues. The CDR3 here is CASSLLRTGRNEQYF. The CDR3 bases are TGTGCCAGTAGTCTTCTTAGAACAGGGAGAAACGAGCAGTACTTC.

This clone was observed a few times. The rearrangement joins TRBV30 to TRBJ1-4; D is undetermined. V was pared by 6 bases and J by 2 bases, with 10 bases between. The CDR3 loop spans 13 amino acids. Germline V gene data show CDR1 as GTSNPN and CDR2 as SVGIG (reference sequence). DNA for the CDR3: TGTGCCTGTCTGACTGAGACTAATGAAAAACTGTTTTTT. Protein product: CACLTETNEKLFF. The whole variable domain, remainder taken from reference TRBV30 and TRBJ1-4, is SQTIHQWPATLVQPVGSPLSLECTVEGTSNPNLYWYRQAAGRGLQLLFYSVGIGQISSEVPQNLSASRPQDRQFILSSKKLLLSDSGFYLCACLTETNEKLFFGSGTQLSVL.

CDR3 amino acids: CASRGTGKTDTQYF. CDR3 sequence (DNA): TGTGCCAGTAGGGGGACAGGGAAAACAGATACGCAGTATTTT. The chain couples TRBV6-6 to TRBJ2-3; TRBD1 aligns across 9 bases. Germline lookup yields CDR1 MNHNY and CDR2 SVGAGI (reference sequence). The J segment lost 3 bases and the V segment lost 9 bases, leaving 7 bases of the junction unmatched. The CDR3 length is 14 residues.